A single sample is the source of the 9 T cell receptor beta chains below, sequenced in a study of T-cell memory formation after mild COVID-19. A single record per CDR3 protein comes from TCRdb applying MiXCR to the 5' RACE reads. The sample lists about 180,000 distinct CDR3 sequences, more than 15% seen once, with more than 2% in the top ten. The specimen was PBMCs or a T cell subset sorted from them (not recorded which). The source is an adult woman who had mild COVID-19 (a few samples of this study predate the infection). Cell type and time point are not known.

The chain is built from TRBV7-9 and TRBJ1-5; the D is unclear. CDR3 length equals 15 residues. Trimming cost V 5 bases and J 7 bases, with 18 bases left between them. Germline CDR1 SEHNR, CDR2 FQNEAQ (reference sequence). CDR3: CASSPTGTVVQPQHF. Written as DNA, the CDR3 is TGTGCCAGCAGCCCCACGGGTACGGTCGTCCAGCCCCAGCATTTT.

The genes are TRBV24-1 and TRBJ2-2; the D gene is possibly TRBD2 (5 bases). The V gene lost 3 bases and the J gene lost 4 bases, with 11 bases spanning the gap. This CDR3 is 15 amino acids long. Per germline, CDR1 KGHDR and CDR2 SFDVKD. CDR3 nucleotides: TGTGCCACCAGTGATCCCGGACGGGGCACCGGGGAGCTGTTTTTT. Translation gives CATSDPGRGTGELFF.

This clonotype showed up just a few times. V usage is TRBV7-9 and J usage is TRBJ2-7, with D possibly TRBD2 on 6 matching bases. Trimming took 4 bases from V and 0 from J, leaving 13 bases between them. This CDR3 comprises 15 residues. The V gene's germline CDR1 is SEHNR and CDR2 FQNEAQ (reference sequence). For the CDR3, the DNA is TGTGCCAGCAGCTCCAGACTGGGAGGCTCCTACGAGCAGTACTTC. It specifies CASSSRLGGSYEQYF.

This clonotype was observed at least ten times. The J gene is TRBJ2-5, the V gene TRBV19; no clear D gene. Germline values: CDR1 LNHDA, CDR2 SQIVND (reference sequence). The germline V and J ends were trimmed by 5 bases and 1 base, with 8 bases remaining between them. The CDR3 totals 13 residues. The CDR3 here is CASSSNLQETQYF. In DNA, the CDR3 is TGTGCCAGTAGTTCAAACCTCCAAGAGACCCAGTACTTC. Supplemented by reference TRBV19 and TRBJ2-5, the full variable domain reads DGGITQSPKYLFRKEGQNVTLSCEQNLNHDAMYWYRQDPGQGLRLIYYSQIVNDFQKGDIAEGYSVSREKKESFPLTVTSAQKNPTAFYLCASSSNLQETQYFGPGTRLLVL.

This clonotype was seen just once. The V gene is TRBV6-5, the J gene TRBJ1-1; D perhaps matches TRBD1 (6 bases). Germline values: CDR1 MNHEY, CDR2 SVGAGI. CDR3 length: 14 residues. Deletions cut 7 bases from V and 0 bases from J, with 12 bases between. The CDR3 is CASTMDSLNTEAFF. The CDR3 nucleotides are TGTGCCAGCACTATGGACAGCTTGAACACTGAAGCTTTCTTT.

This sequence joins TRBV20-1 and TRBJ2-1, with 16 bases identical to TRBD2. The CDR3 runs 14 residues. Germline V lookup: CDR1 DFQATT, CDR2 SNEGSKA (reference sequence). Trimming took 3 bases from V and 9 from J; bases not matched to a gene: 2. This CDR3 is CSARGLAGGGEQFF. CDR3 DNA: TGCAGTGCTAGGGGACTAGCGGGAGGGGGTGAGCAGTTCTTC.

This clonotype was seen a few times. The chain employs TRBV20-1 and TRBJ2-3, with 14 bases identical to TRBD2. Germline trimming cut 3 bases from V and 5 bases from J; bases unmatched to any gene: 4. Germline loops: CDR1 DFQATT, CDR2 SNEGSKA (reference sequence). There are 15 residues in the CDR3. The CDR3 nucleotides are TGCAGTGCTAGGGGGACTAGCGGGGGAAAAGATACGCAGTATTTT. Its translation is CSARGTSGGKDTQYF.

The J gene is TRBJ1-1, the V gene TRBV29-1; D may be TRBD1 (5 bases). CDR3 size: 13 residues. Between the trimmed V and J ends, which lost 4 bases and 2 bases, there was a span of 11 bases. Germline CDR1 SQVTM, CDR2 ANQGSEA. The CDR3 protein is CSVAPGGNTEAFF. The CDR3, as DNA: TGCAGCGTTGCGCCCGGGGGTAACACTGAAGCTTTCTTT.

In its sample, this clonotype was seen a few times. Here the CDR3 reads CSAPDGGDFFGEQYF. DNA of the CDR3: TGCAGTGCCCCTGACGGGGGTGACTTCTTTGGCGAGCAGTACTTC. The rearrangement uses TRBV20-1 and TRBJ2-7, with TRBD2 as a possible D gene (6 bases). Germline CDR1 reads DFQATT; CDR2 reads SNEGSKA (reference sequence). This CDR3 is 15 amino acids long. V lost 6 bases and J lost 6, with 24 bases in between.